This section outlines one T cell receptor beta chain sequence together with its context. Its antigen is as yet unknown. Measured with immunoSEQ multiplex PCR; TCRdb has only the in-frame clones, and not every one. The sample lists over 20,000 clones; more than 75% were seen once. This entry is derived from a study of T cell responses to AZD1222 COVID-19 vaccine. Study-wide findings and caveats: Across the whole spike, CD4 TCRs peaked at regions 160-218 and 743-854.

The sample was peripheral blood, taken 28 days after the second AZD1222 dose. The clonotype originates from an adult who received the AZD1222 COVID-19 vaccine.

CDR3 nucleotide sequence: TGTGCCAGCAGCTTAGCGGGCGGGATGAACACTGAAGCTTTCTTT. Its protein is CASSLAGGMNTEAFF. The V call is TRBV7-9, the J call TRBJ1-1; D not resolved. The ends were cut back, 0 bases at V and 0 bases at J, with 8 bases in the middle. The CDR3 is 15 amino acids. From germline, CDR1 is SEHNR and CDR2 FQNEAQ (reference sequence).